Each of the 25 T cell receptor beta chains below was sequenced from the same sample in a study of cytomegalovirus exposure and HLA in healthy donors. PCR employed 60 Vbeta and 13 Jbeta primers. Libraries were prepared by immunoSEQ multiplex PCR; TCRdb keeps only in-frame clonotypes and omits some of them. The repertoire consists of some 97,000 clones, with roughly three quarters occurring once and the leading ten covering around 3.8%. What was sequenced was PBMCs. These receptors were obtained from a woman in her forties or fifties in good health and CMV-seropositive.

This clone was detected only a few times. At one boundary the junction diverges from the germline segment, which might be a read error. This chain joins TRBV7-7 and TRBJ2-5; 10 nucleotides line up with TRBD2. The length of the CDR3 is 17 residues. Germline values: CDR1 SSHAT, CDR2 FNYEAQ (reference sequence). The CDR3 DNA follows: TGTGCTAGCAGCTTAATCCCCGAGCGGGGGGGCGGGGAGACCCAGTACTTC. Encoded protein: CASSLIPERGGGETQYF.

The chain links TRBV19 to TRBJ1-1; 10 bases map to TRBD1. The V and J ends lost 1 base and 4 bases, in that order; junction bases with no gene match: 3. Germline CDR1 and CDR2: LNHDA and SQIVND (reference sequence). This CDR3 contains 15 residues. The CDR3 loop is CASSIGTGGVTEAFF. In nucleotides, the CDR3 is TGTGCCAGTAGTATAGGGACAGGGGGGGTCACTGAAGCTTTCTTT.

The V gene is TRBV6-5, the J gene TRBJ2-7; TRBD1 aligns across 7 bases. The CDR3 runs 13 residues. The ends lost 6 bases at V and 3 bases at J; junction bases unmatched: 5. Germline V gene lookup returns CDR1 MNHEY and CDR2 SVGAGI. CDR3 DNA: TGTGCCAGCAGAATTAACAGGGGCTACGAGCAGTACTTC. Translated: CASRINRGYEQYF.

The gene calls are TRBV29-1 and TRBJ2-1, with 7 bases lining up with TRBD2. Germline CDR1 is SQVTM and CDR2 is ANQGSEA. CDR3 size: 17 residues. V gave up 3 bases and J gave up 2 bases; unmatched junction bases: 13. CDR3 sequence (DNA): TGCAGCGTTGACGGACTAGAAGGCCTCCCTCCCTACAATGAGCAGTTCTTC. Amino acids: CSVDGLEGLPPYNEQFF.

V is TRBV2 and J is TRBJ1-1; 7 bases are shared with TRBD1. This CDR3 is 15 amino acids long. V dropped 8 bases and J dropped 0; count of bases not matched to a gene: 9. CDR1 is SNHLY and CDR2 is FYNNEI in the germline V gene. This chain's CDR3 is CASEYTTGMNTEAFF. The CDR3, as DNA: TGTGCCAGCGAATATACGACAGGGATGAACACTGAAGCTTTCTTT.

The chain recombines TRBV5-1 with TRBJ1-6, with a tentative D call TRBD1 (6 bases). V was cut by 0 bases and J by 10 bases, with 8 bases left in between. The germline CDR1 and CDR2 sequences are SGHRS and YFSETQ. The CDR3 extends over 13 amino acids. CDR3 in DNA: TGCGCCAGCAGCTTGGCAGGGGTCTCACCCCTCCACTTT. Translation: CASSLAGVSPLHF. Complete variable domain (other parts from reference TRBV5-1 and TRBJ1-6): KAGVTQTPRYLIKTRGQQVTLSCSPISGHRSVSWYQQTPGQGLQFLFEYFSETQRNKGNFPGRFSGRQFSNSRSEMNVSTLELGDSALYLCASSLAGVSPLHFGNGTRLTVT.

The V and J genes are TRBV6-5 and TRBJ2-1; 8 positions match TRBD2. V trimming: 2 bases; J trimming: 4 bases; junction bases outside the gene matches: 7. This CDR3 contains 16 residues. Germline-derived CDR1 and CDR2 are MNHEY and SVGAGI. CDR3 coding DNA: TGTGCCAGCAGTTACATTAAGCGGGGGCAATACAATGAGCAGTTCTTC. Its translation: CASSYIKRGQYNEQFF.

The table lists this clone with a count of one. V usage is TRBV9 and J usage is TRBJ1-3, with D unresolved. The CDR3 extends over 14 amino acids. V was shortened by 3 bases and J by 0 bases, with 7 bases between the two germline ends. CDR1 and CDR2 (germline): SGDLS, YYNGEE. In nucleotides, the CDR3 is TGTGCCAGCAGCGGAAGCGGCTCTGGAAACACCATATATTTT. It is translated as CASSGSGSGNTIYF. Full variable domain (missing parts from reference TRBV9 and TRBJ1-3): DSGVTQTPKHLITATGQRVTLRCSPRSGDLSVYWYQQSLDQGLQFLIQYYNGEERAKGNILERFSAQQFPDLHSELNLSSLELGDSALYFCASSGSGSGNTIYFGEGSWLTVV.

The chain has TRBV5-6 and TRBJ1-2; TRBD1 matches 7 bases. The CDR3 sequence is 13 residues long. Germline V gene data show CDR1 as SGHDT and CDR2 as YYEEEE. V gave up 4 bases and J gave up 5 bases; unmatched junction bases: 5. This chain's CDR3 is CASSQTGMYGYTF. CDR3 bases: TGTGCCAGCAGCCAGACAGGGATGTATGGCTACACCTTC.

In regard to this clone: The junction and the germline gene differ at one end; a read error may be behind it. The chain is built from TRBV7-8 and TRBJ1-5; 8 bases are shared with TRBD1. The germline V gene has CDR1 SGHVS and CDR2 FQNEAQ. This CDR3 spans 17 amino acids. The CDR3 bases are TGTGCCAGCAGCATAGCCCGACAGGGGACTAGCAATCAGCCCCAGCATTTT. Residues: CASSIARQGTSNQPQHF.

The chain employs TRBV10-1 and TRBJ2-1; D ambiguous. The CDR3 runs to 12 residues. The germline V gene encodes CDR1 WNHNN and CDR2 SYGVQD (reference sequence). V was trimmed by 5 bases and J by 3 bases, leaving 5 bases between them. The CDR3 bases are TGCGCCAGCAGTAACGGCTACAATGAGCAGTTCTTC. It translates to CASSNGYNEQFF.

The chain carries TRBV21-1 and TRBJ1-1; no DNA check was done on the table's D call, TRBD1. TRBV21-1 is a pseudogene locus. The CDR3 sequence is 18 residues long. The CDR3 loop is CASSPQTGTHLRNTEAFF. DNA for the CDR3: TGTGCCAGCAGCCCCCAGACAGGGACCCATCTACGGAACACTGAAGCTTTCTTT.

In this sample, this clone turned up a few times. The chain links TRBV28 to TRBJ1-1; D is unclear. V was trimmed by 6 bases and J by 2 bases, leaving 10 bases between them. The germline V gene encodes CDR1 MDHEN and CDR2 SYDVKM. The CDR3 runs 13 residues. The CDR3 sequence is CASSLGSNTEAFF. DNA for the CDR3: TGTGCCAGCAGCCTAGGGAGTAACACTGAAGCTTTCTTT.

The V gene is TRBV7-9, the J gene TRBJ1-4; 9 bases are shared with TRBD1. The ends lost 4 bases at V and 7 bases at J; junction bases unmatched: 4. The CDR3 covers 14 residues. From germline, CDR1 is SEHNR and CDR2 FQNEAQ (reference sequence). CDR3 in amino acids: CASSSGTGSEKLFF. CDR3 bases: TGTGCCAGCAGCTCCGGGACAGGGAGTGAAAAACTGTTTTTT.

V is TRBV2 and J is TRBJ2-1; D not certain. V was trimmed by 4 bases and J by 9 bases, leaving 7 bases between them. The CDR3 spans 11 residues. Germline CDR1 SNHLY, CDR2 FYNNEI. The CDR3 sequence: CASSVGIEQFF. In DNA, the CDR3 is TGTGCCAGCAGTGTCGGTATTGAGCAGTTCTTC.

V gene TRBV5-1 combines with J gene TRBJ2-7, with D unresolved. Germline V gives CDR1 SGHRS, CDR2 YFSETQ. V was trimmed by 4 bases and J by 2 bases, leaving 19 bases between them. This CDR3 spans 16 amino acids. The CDR3 DNA follows: TGCGCCAGCAGCCCCTCCCTCCAGTCCGCTCCCTACGAGCAGTACTTC. Its protein is CASSPSLQSAPYEQYF.

The chain uses TRBV11-2 and TRBJ1-1, with D tentatively TRBD1 (5 bases). Germline assignment: CDR1 SGHAT and CDR2 FQNNGV. V was pared by 7 bases and J by 3 bases, with 12 bases between. This CDR3 is 13 amino acids long. The CDR3 loop is CASKYGGHTEAFF. In DNA, the CDR3 is TGTGCCAGCAAATACGGGGGTCACACTGAAGCTTTCTTT.

A note on this clone: The CDR3 ends on some other residue instead of the conserved phenylalanine or tryptophan, so this is likely a read error. The limits of the CDR3 on the DNA are not certain, so only TCRdb's listed CDR3 is given. The chain links TRBV6-1 to TRBJ2-7; TRBD2 is the table's D call and was not checked against the DNA. With termini counted, the CDR3 has 10 amino acids. The germline gives CDR1 MNHNS, CDR2 SASEGT. The CDR3 region is CASSEGGTVY.

The V call is TRBV7-6, the J call TRBJ1-1, with 7 nucleotides matching TRBD1. The CDR3 is 15 amino acids. In germline, CDR1 is SGHVS, CDR2 FNYEAQ. After removal of 3 bases from V and 4 bases from J, the junction contained 8 bases not matched to a gene. CDR3 in DNA: TGTGCCAGCAGCTTGGACCAGGGGGACCTCACTGAAGCTTTCTTT. This encodes CASSLDQGDLTEAFF.

This chain uses TRBV5-1 with TRBJ2-2; 10 bases are a match to TRBD2. CDR1 SGHRS and CDR2 YFSETQ come from the germline V gene. J lost 6 bases, V lost 5 bases, and 13 bases had no gene match. The CDR3 is 17 amino acids. The DNA of the CDR3 is TGCGCCAGCAGACTGGGAGCGGGAGGGTCTAAGTCCGGGGAGCTGTTTTTT. Protein product: CASRLGAGGSKSGELFF.

This clone appeared a single time. CDR3: CASSPGGAATNYGYTF. The CDR3 nucleotides read TGTGCCAGCAGCCCGGGGGGAGCGGCGACTAACTATGGCTACACCTTC. The chain couples TRBV9 to TRBJ1-2; TRBD1 is a possible D gene (5 bases). This CDR3 is built from 16 residues. Germline CDR1 is SGDLS and CDR2 is YYNGEE. Trimming stripped 4 bases from V and 0 bases from J, with 16 bases between.

The chain joins TRBV10-3 to TRBJ2-1; 7 bases are a match to TRBD2. The V segment lost 0 bases and the J segment 7 bases; nucleotides outside the gene matches: 3. The germline V gene encodes CDR1 ENHRY and CDR2 SYGVKD. The CDR3 totals 14 residues. The CDR3 DNA is TGTGCCATCAGTGAGTCCATGCGGGAGAATGAGCAGTTCTTC. This translates into CAISESMRENEQFF.

V is TRBV6-7 and J is TRBJ2-7; the D gene is possibly TRBD2 (7 bases). TRBV6-7 counts as an open reading frame of uncertain function. Trimming removed 2 bases from V and 0 bases from J, with 11 bases in between. CDR3 length: 15 amino acids. The CDR3 nucleotides read TGTGCCAGCAGTTACCGGGGGGCAAGCTCCTACGAGCAGTACTTC. Its translation is CASSYRGASSYEQYF.

In this sample, this clone turned up once. The chain employs TRBV7-3 and TRBJ2-1; TRBD2 aligns across 9 bases. CDR3 length equals 15 residues. V was pared by 1 base and J by 7 bases, with 5 bases of the junction left unmatched. Germline-derived CDR1 and CDR2 are SGHTA and FQGTGA. This chain's CDR3 is CASSLSGTSWNEQFF. Here the CDR3 DNA reads TGTGCCAGCAGCTTAAGTGGGACTAGCTGGAATGAGCAGTTCTTC. The whole variable domain, filled in from reference TRBV7-3 and TRBJ2-1, reads GAGVSQTPSNKVTEKGKYVELRCDPISGHTALYWYRQSLGQGPEFLIYFQGTGAADDSGLPNDRFFAVRPEGSVSTLKIQRTERGDSAVYLCASSLSGTSWNEQFFGPGTRLTVL.

Only a few counts were recorded for this clone. The chain is built from TRBV11-1 and TRBJ1-1, with TRBD1 as a possible D gene (5 bases). Trimming pared 6 bases from V and 5 bases from J, leaving 16 bases between. Per germline, CDR1 SGHAT and CDR2 FQDESV (reference sequence). CDR3 length: 14 amino acids. CDR3 DNA sequence: TGTGCCAGCAGACCAACCGGGGGACGGACTGAAGCTTTCTTT. This sequence encodes CASRPTGGRTEAFF. Together with reference TRBV11-1 and TRBJ1-1, the CDR3 gives the full variable domain: EAEVAQSPRYKITEKSQAVAFWCDPISGHATLYWYRQILGQGPELLVQFQDESVVDDSQLPKDRFSAERLKGVDSTLKIQPAELGDSAMYLCASRPTGGRTEAFFGQGTRLTVV.